The T cell receptor (beta chain) described here comes from a study of T and B cells in COVID-19 patients. Study-wide context: Most recovered patients had mild to moderate COVID-19 treated as outpatients. In the active-infection cohort, about 90% of the roughly 20 patients had comorbidities linked to unfavorable COVID-19 outcome. Whole-study results and caveats: Patients with COVID-19 reportedly showed strongly skewed T cell receptor beta variable and joining gene usage. Few blood samples existed from mildly ill patients during symptoms or early in severe cases.

TRB was amplified from around 250-460 ng of blood genomic DNA. The CDR3 loop spans 16 amino acids. From germline, CDR1 is KGHSH and CDR2 LQKENI. V lost 8 bases, J lost 2 bases, and 13 bases stayed unmatched. TRB rearrangements were amplified by multiplex PCR with BIOMED2 TRB-A/B primers. Using its own MiXCR run on the multiplex PCR reads, TCRdb lists one record per CDR3 protein. The sample gives 6,000 or so distinct CDR3 sequences, 25% to 30% of which show up once; about 20% is in the top ten. The sample holds many counts of this clonotype. The antigen is undetermined. The sequence was collected from a human donor with active COVID-19. The V and J genes are TRBV18 and TRBJ1-2; TRBD1 agrees at 8 bases. Sequenced input: blood. The CDR3, as DNA: TGTGCCAGCACAACGTCCGGGACAGGCGCCAACTATGGCTACACCTTC. Its protein product is CASTTSGTGANYGYTF.